This T cell receptor beta chain originates from a study of cytotoxic CD8 clonotypes in ibrutinib-treated CLL. Whole-study context: Productive templates averaged around 250,000 per sample, and productive rearrangements 90,000 to 100,000.

Generated by immunoSEQ multiplex PCR, the TCRdb table keeps only in-frame clones and is missing some. Of fewer than 400,000 clones detected, 60% to 80% appear once; the ten largest clones hold under 8%. This clone has a handful of counts. Its target is unknown. Trimming cost V 0 bases and J 6 bases, with 6 bases left between them. In germline, CDR1 is DFQATT, CDR2 SNEGSKA (reference sequence). The CDR3 is made up of 11 amino acids. Broader study findings: Higher clonality was seen at ibrutinib response and a return toward baseline at progression. With treatment, public clonotypes, which were uncommon, either contracted or remained stable. Sustained-remission patients were sampled at different times than progressing patients were.

This clonotype originated in a human donor with chronic lymphocytic leukemia. Sequencing was performed on PBMCs, taken after 36 months of ibrutinib treatment. V is TRBV20-1 and J is TRBJ2-7; D uncertain. The CDR3 region is CSAREPPEQYF. The DNA for the CDR3 is TGCAGTGCTAGAGAGCCCCCCGAGCAGTACTTC.